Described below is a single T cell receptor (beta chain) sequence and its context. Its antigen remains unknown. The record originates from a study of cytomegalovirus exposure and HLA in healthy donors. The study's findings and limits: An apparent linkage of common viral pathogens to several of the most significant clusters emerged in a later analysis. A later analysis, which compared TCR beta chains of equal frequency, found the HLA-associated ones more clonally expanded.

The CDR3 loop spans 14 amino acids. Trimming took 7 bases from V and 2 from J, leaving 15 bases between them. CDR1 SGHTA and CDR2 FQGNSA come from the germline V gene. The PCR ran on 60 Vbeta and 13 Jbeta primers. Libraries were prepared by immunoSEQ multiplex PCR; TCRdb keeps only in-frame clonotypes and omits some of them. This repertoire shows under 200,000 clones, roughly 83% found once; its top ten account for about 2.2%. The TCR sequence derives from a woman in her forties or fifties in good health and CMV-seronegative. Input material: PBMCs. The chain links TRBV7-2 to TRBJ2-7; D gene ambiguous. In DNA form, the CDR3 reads TGTGCCAGCACCCACCAGAGGCCCCCCTACGAGCAGTACTTC. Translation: CASTHQRPPYEQYF.